The 3 T cell receptor beta chains in this list originate from one sample, sequenced in a study of cytomegalovirus exposure and HLA in healthy donors. The PCR ran on 60 Vbeta and 13 Jbeta primers. Assay used: immunoSEQ multiplex PCR; TCRdb lists only in-frame clones, some missing. The sample has over 100,000 clones. Sequencing was carried out using PBMCs. Receptors were obtained from a man aged 30-40 years in good health and CMV-seronegative.

The V and J genes are TRBV7-3 and TRBJ1-1; 8 nucleotides line up with TRBD1. This CDR3 is 17 amino acids long. V was pared by 5 bases and J by 3 bases, with 14 bases of the junction left unmatched. Germline lookup yields CDR1 SGHTA and CDR2 FQGTGA. The CDR3 region has the DNA TGTGCCAGCAGCCCCCGACAGGGGTACGGTGGGGACACTGAAGCTTTCTTT. This encodes CASSPRQGYGGDTEAFF.

The chain combines TRBV14 with TRBJ1-2, with unresolved D. Trimming pared 0 bases from V and 5 bases from J, leaving 10 bases between. The CDR3 covers 14 residues. The V gene's germline CDR1 is SGHDN and CDR2 FVKESK. The DNA for the CDR3 is TGTGCCAGCAGCCAAGATCTACGAGGGTATGGCTACACCTTC. This encodes CASSQDLRGYGYTF.

The chain carries TRBV6-1 and TRBJ2-5; 9 nucleotides agree with TRBD1. The DNA end lines up better with TRBJ2-7; the J call may be wrong. Germline V CDR1 and CDR2: MNHNS, SASEGT. This CDR3 spans 16 amino acids. The CDR3 DNA reads as TGTGCCAGCAGTGAAATGCGGGACAGGGCCCCCTACGAGCAGTACTTC. Translation gives CASSEMRDRAPYEQYF.